Listed below are T cell receptor beta chains from one sample, sequenced in a study of blood T cell repertoires in COVID-19. Assay: immunoSEQ multiplex PCR; the TCRdb copy retains only in-frame clones and omits some. The profile shows about 64,000 clones, around 86% of them singletons. The source material was peripheral blood. All receptors derive from a middle-aged man with acute or convalescent COVID-19. CDR3s include the opening cysteine and the closing phenylalanine or tryptophan. A D gene is named only where the DNA matches it firmly. The size of a clone is reported for some rows only, either as once, few or many, or as a class for expanded clones.

J gene: TRBJ2-7
D gene: TRBD1
clone size: -
V gene: TRBV7-2
CDR3 protein: CASSLGQGFYEQYF
CDR3 DNA: TGTGCCAGCAGCTTAGGACAGGGTTTCTACGAGCAGTACTTC

J gene: TRBJ1-1
D gene: TRBD1
clone size: -
V gene: TRBV7-9
CDR3 protein: CASSPGQGVKAFF
CDR3 DNA: TGTGCCAGCAGCCCGGGACAGGGAGTGAAAGCTTTCTTT

J gene: TRBJ1-1
D gene: -
clone size: -
V gene: TRBV30
CDR3 protein: CAWRTGMGTEAFF
CDR3 DNA: TGTGCCTGGAGGACCGGGATGGGCACTGAAGCTTTCTTT

J gene: TRBJ2-2
D gene: -
clone size: -
V gene: TRBV2
CDR3 protein: CASSHRVRELFF
CDR3 DNA: TGTGCCAGCAGCCACAGGGTCCGGGAGCTGTTTTTT

J gene: TRBJ1-2
D gene: TRBD1
clone size: -
V gene: TRBV5-5
CDR3 protein: CASSLGVLGQGYGYTF
CDR3 DNA: TGTGCCAGCAGCTTGGGGGTTTTGGGACAGGGCTATGGCTACACCTTC

J gene: TRBJ1-4
D gene: -
clone size: -
V gene: TRBV5-1
CDR3 protein: CASSLGVRTAPNEKLFF
CDR3 DNA: TGCGCCAGCAGCTTGGGGGTCAGGACAGCGCCTAATGAAAAACTGTTTTTT

J gene: TRBJ1-2
D gene: -
clone size: -
V gene: TRBV6-5
CDR3 protein: CASRISGSYGYTF
CDR3 DNA: TGTGCCAGCAGGATCTCGGGGTCTTATGGCTACACCTTC

J gene: TRBJ1-4
D gene: TRBD1
clone size: -
V gene: TRBV5-1
CDR3 protein: CASSYDIYRGSEKLFF
CDR3 DNA: TGCGCCAGCAGCTACGATATCTACAGGGGGAGTGAAAAACTGTTTTTT

J gene: TRBJ1-2
D gene: -
clone size: -
V gene: TRBV7-2
CDR3 protein: CASSLARGGYGYTF
CDR3 DNA: TGTGCCAGCAGCTTAGCGCGGGGAGGGTATGGCTACACCTTC

J gene: TRBJ2-7
D gene: -
clone size: -
V gene: TRBV2
CDR3 protein: CATGYEQYF
CDR3 DNA: TGTGCCACCGGGTACGAGCAGTACTTC

J gene: TRBJ1-2
D gene: -
clone size: -
V gene: TRBV6-6
CDR3 protein: CASSILRRDYTF
CDR3 DNA: TGTGCCAGCAGTATTCTTCGGAGAGACTACACCTTC

J gene: TRBJ1-6
D gene: TRBD1
clone size: -
V gene: TRBV5-6
CDR3 protein: CASSLIQGAPLHF
CDR3 DNA: TGTGCCAGCAGCTTGATACAGGGGGCACCCCTCCACTTT

J gene: TRBJ1-1
D gene: TRBD1
clone size: -
V gene: TRBV6-1
CDR3 protein: CASSENTGQGSNTEAFF
CDR3 DNA: TGTGCCAGCAGTGAAAATACGGGACAGGGCTCGAACACTGAAGCTTTCTTT

J gene: TRBJ2-1
D gene: TRBD2
clone size: -
V gene: TRBV9
CDR3 protein: CASGLAGSSYNEQFF
CDR3 DNA: TGTGCCAGCGGGTTAGCGGGTAGCTCCTACAATGAGCAGTTCTTC

J gene: TRBJ1-1
D gene: -
clone size: -
V gene: TRBV4-2
CDR3 protein: CASSRPDSKNTEAFF
CDR3 DNA: TGTGCCAGCAGCCGACCAGACAGCAAGAACACTGAAGCTTTCTTT

J gene: TRBJ2-7
D gene: TRBD1
clone size: once
V gene: TRBV5-1
CDR3 protein: CASSGAGTGESYEQYF
CDR3 DNA: TGCGCCAGCAGCGGGGCAGGGACAGGGGAGTCCTACGAGCAGTACTTC

J gene: TRBJ1-1
D gene: -
clone size: -
V gene: TRBV2
CDR3 protein: CASRRSVSDTEAFF
CDR3 DNA: TGTGCCAGCAGAAGAAGCGTATCGGACACTGAAGCTTTCTTT

J gene: TRBJ2-7
D gene: -
clone size: -
V gene: TRBV5-1
CDR3 protein: CASSLVQNEQYF
CDR3 DNA: TGCGCCAGCAGCTTGGTACAGAACGAGCAGTACTTC

J gene: TRBJ2-2
D gene: TRBD1
clone size: -
V gene: TRBV25-1
CDR3 protein: CASSEFSLGTGSTGELFF
CDR3 DNA: TGTGCCAGCAGTGAATTCTCCCTCGGGACAGGGAGCACCGGGGAGCTGTTTTTT